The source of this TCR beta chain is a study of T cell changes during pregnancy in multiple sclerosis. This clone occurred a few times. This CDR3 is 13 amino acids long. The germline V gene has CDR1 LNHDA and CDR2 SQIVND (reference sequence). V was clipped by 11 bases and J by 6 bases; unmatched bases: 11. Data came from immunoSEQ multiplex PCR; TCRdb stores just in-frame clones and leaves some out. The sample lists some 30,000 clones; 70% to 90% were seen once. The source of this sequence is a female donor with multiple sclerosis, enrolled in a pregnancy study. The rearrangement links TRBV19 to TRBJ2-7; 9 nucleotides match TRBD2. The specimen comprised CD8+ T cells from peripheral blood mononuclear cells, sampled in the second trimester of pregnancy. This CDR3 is CASSTGGGAEQYF. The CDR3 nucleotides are TGTGCCTCATCCACCGGCGGGGGGGCCGAGCAGTACTTC.